This T cell receptor beta chain was retrieved from a study of blood T cells in healthy people across ages. Study findings and constraints: More naive CD4+ cells and higher diversity were found in long-lived than in aged donors. Since the PBMCs were unsorted, naive and antigen-experienced cells could not be conclusively compared.

Trimming took off 4 bases at V and 6 bases at J, with 11 bases between the two ends. The CDR3 covers 12 residues. Germline loops: CDR1 DFQATT, CDR2 SNEGSKA (reference sequence). A sample-barcoded 5' primer and a J-beta primer mix were used in a second PCR of roughly 7 to 12 cycles. A 12-random-nucleotide template-switch adaptor tagged each cDNA molecule. Each single sample gave us at least 2.5 million CDR3-containing paired-end reads. TCRdb re-analysed the 5' RACE reads in MiXCR, keeping a single row per CDR3 protein. The sample has 600,000 to 800,000 distinct CDR3 sequences; 45% to 60% are singletons. In its sample, this clonotype was seen many times. Its antigen is unidentified.

The rearrangement links TRBV20-1 to TRBJ2-3; tentatively, D is TRBD2 (5 bases). The sequence derives from an elderly woman in good health. Sequenced: blood. The CDR3 sequence is CSAIPRGDTQYF. CDR3 DNA sequence: TGCAGTGCTATCCCACGAGGGGATACGCAGTATTTT.